Below, one T cell receptor beta chain is given with its context. The entry originates in a study of blood T cell repertoires in COVID-19. Measured with immunoSEQ multiplex PCR; TCRdb has only the in-frame clones, and not every one. The table lists roughly 250,000 clones, approximately 90% of them singletons. The V gene end was trimmed by 2 bases and the J gene end by 6 bases; junction bases not matched to a gene: 15. The CDR3 covers 17 residues. The V gene's germline CDR1 is ENHRY and CDR2 SYGVKD. The V gene is TRBV10-3, the J gene TRBJ1-2; 7 bases agree with TRBD1. The source is a woman aged 40-49 years with acute or convalescent COVID-19. Material for sequencing was peripheral blood. The CDR3 region has the DNA TGTGCCATCAGTGAGACGGGGCGGGGAAGGGGGCAGAATGGCTACACCTTC. This codes for CAISETGRGRGQNGYTF.